A selection of T cell receptor beta chains follows, all from one sample in a study of beta chain features in type 1 diabetes. The assay was immunoSEQ multiplex PCR, and TCRdb's table has in-frame clones only and misses some. Of 500,000 to 650,000 clones listed, around 12% are singletons. Sequencing was done on a sample of naive CD4+ T cells from blood. These receptors originate from a man aged 30-40 years with type 1 diabetes. The CDR3 runs from the conserved cysteine through the conserved F or W. The D gene is left open where the match is weak. Clone sizes are given selectively: once, few, many, or a class where the clone is expanded.

CDR3nt	CDR3aa	j_gene	d_gene	v_gene	abundance
TGCGCCAGCAGGGCAAGGAACACCGGGGAGCTGTTTTTT	CASRARNTGELFF	TRBJ2-2	.	TRBV5-1	few
TGCAGCGTGGGACAGGGTCTTGGCACCGGGGAGCTGTTTTTT	CSVGQGLGTGELFF	TRBJ2-2	TRBD1	TRBV29-1	few
TGCACCAGCAGCCAAGATATGTCTTTGGTTTGGGACGGTAGCTCTGGGGCCAACGTCCTGACTTTC	CTSSQDMSLVWDGSSGANVLTF	TRBJ2-6	.	TRBV1	.
TGCAGCGTATACAGGGATCCGGTCCAAGGCTACACCTTC	CSVYRDPVQGYTF	TRBJ1-2	.	TRBV29-1	few
TGTGCCAGCAGCCGTTTCGGGACCAACACTGAAGCTTTCTTT	CASSRFGTNTEAFF	TRBJ1-1	.	TRBV7-9	few
TGTGCCAGCAGCTTAAGTCTGAGCACAGATACGCAGTATTTT	CASSLSLSTDTQYF	TRBJ2-3	.	TRBV7-9	few
TGTGCCAGCAGTCAGCACAGGGGACGCGAGCAGTACTTC	CASSQHRGREQYF	TRBJ2-7	TRBD1	TRBV6-5	.
TGCAGCGTTGAGGTCGGGACAGGGGGATACGAGCAGTACTTC	CSVEVGTGGYEQYF	TRBJ2-7	TRBD1	TRBV29-1	.
TGTGCCAGCAGCCCAGGGGCTTTCGGCGGCTATGGCTACACCTTC	CASSPGAFGGYGYTF	TRBJ1-2	.	TRBV7-9	.
TGTGCCAGCAGCTTAGCACCTCCGGGGATAGGGGCCCTCCACTTT	CASSLAPPGIGALHF	TRBJ1-6	.	TRBV7-9	few
TGTGCCAGCAGTCCGCGGGGTAGCGCGGGGTTCAATGAGCAGTTCTTC	CASSPRGSAGFNEQFF	TRBJ2-1	.	TRBV28	.
TGCGCCAGCAGCTCCGGGACAGGGAAAGAGACCCAGTACTTC	CASSSGTGKETQYF	TRBJ2-5	TRBD1	TRBV5-1	.
TGTGCCAGCAGCCGCCGGGCAGACCTCACAGATACGCAGTATTTT	CASSRRADLTDTQYF	TRBJ2-3	.	TRBV7-9	few
TGTGCCTGGAGCAACGGGAATGGAAACACCATATATTTT	CAWSNGNGNTIYF	TRBJ1-3	.	TRBV30	.
TGTGCCAGCAGCCGACCGGGTGGCGGCACAGATACGCAGTATTTT	CASSRPGGGTDTQYF	TRBJ2-3	.	TRBV27	.
TGTGCCAGCAGCTTAGTTATTCAGTCCGGGGAGCTGTTTTTT	CASSLVIQSGELFF	TRBJ2-2	.	TRBV7-9	.
TGTGCCAGCAGGGGACAGGGGGCAGGTTCACCCCTCCACTTT	CASRGQGAGSPLHF	TRBJ1-6	TRBD1	TRBV9	.
TGTGCCAGCAGCTTAGGGACAGGGGTCGGGGAAAAACTGTTTTTT	CASSLGTGVGEKLFF	TRBJ1-4	TRBD1	TRBV7-2	.
TGTGCCAGCAGCCTCCAGGGGATGGGGGTCAAGGAAAAACTGTTTTTT	CASSLQGMGVKEKLFF	TRBJ1-4	.	TRBV7-9	few
TGCGCCAGCAGCTTGAGGGGGGACCGCCAGGGCGAGCAGTACTTC	CASSLRGDRQGEQYF	TRBJ2-7	.	TRBV5-1	few
TGTGCCAGCAGCTTCGGGACAGCGAATAGCAATCAGCCCCAGCATTTT	CASSFGTANSNQPQHF	TRBJ1-5	TRBD1	TRBV11-2	once
TGCGCCAGCAGCCAAGATCCAGAGAGCACAGATACGCAGTATTTT	CASSQDPESTDTQYF	TRBJ2-3	.	TRBV4-3	.
TGCGCCAGCAGCTTGGCAGGGGCGAGCACCGGGGAGCTGTTTTTT	CASSLAGASTGELFF	TRBJ2-2	.	TRBV5-1	few
TGTGCCAGCGGGGACGCTAATTCACCCCTCCACTTT	CASGDANSPLHF	TRBJ1-6	.	TRBV7-9	.
TGTGCCAGCAGCCCCGAGTCGAGGGGGAATCAGCCCCAGCATTTT	CASSPESRGNQPQHF	TRBJ1-5	.	TRBV7-8	once
TGTGCCAGCGCAGGGTCCTCGAACACCGGGGAGCTGTTTTTT	CASAGSSNTGELFF	TRBJ2-2	.	TRBV7-9	.
TGTGCCCGCTCCATGGGGGAGGGGACTGAAGCTTTCTTT	CARSMGEGTEAFF	TRBJ1-1	.	TRBV6-6	few
TGTGCCAGCAGCTTGAACGAAAATTCACCCCTCCACTTT	CASSLNENSPLHF	TRBJ1-6	.	TRBV5-8	once